The next 27 T cell receptor beta chains were all read from a single sample in a study of T-cell memory formation after mild COVID-19. TCRdb reprocessed the 5' RACE reads via MiXCR and lists one record per CDR3 protein. The top ten clones hold more than 20% of a sample with 250,000 to 350,000 distinct CDR3 sequences, less than 20% of them seen once. Material for sequencing was PBMCs or a T cell subset sorted from them (not recorded which). Receptors originate from a man younger than 35 who had mild COVID-19 (a few samples of this study predate the infection). Cell type and time point are not known.

This clonotype was seen ten or more times. This sequence joins TRBV4-3 and TRBJ2-7; D unresolved. CDR3 length: 11 residues. V lost 4 bases and J lost 4, with 5 bases in between. Per germline, CDR1 LGHNA and CDR2 YSLEER. CDR3 protein: CASSPKYEQYF. CDR3 bases: TGCGCCAGCAGCCCAAAATACGAGCAGTACTTC.

The chain joins TRBV5-1 to TRBJ2-5, with unresolved D. CDR1 and CDR2 from the germline V gene are SGHRS and YFSETQ. With 3 bases removed from V and 4 bases from J, the gap between germline ends came to 13 bases. CDR3 length equals 14 residues. CDR3 nucleotides: TGCGCCAGCAGCTCCACTGGATGGGGAGAGACCCAGTACTTC. It is translated as CASSSTGWGETQYF.

This clonotype turned up a few times. This chain uses TRBV4-1 with TRBJ2-2; TRBD2 aligns across 11 bases. The CDR3 sequence is 15 residues long. J gave up 4 bases and V 5 bases, and 3 bases lay outside the gene matches. Germline lookup yields CDR1 MGHRA and CDR2 YSYEKL. The CDR3, as DNA: TGCGCCAGCAGCACGGGACTAGCGGCCACCGGGGAGCTGTTTTTT. It is translated as CASSTGLAATGELFF.

The chain joins TRBV6-5 to TRBJ2-1; 8 positions match TRBD2. V lost 2 bases to trimming and J lost 10 bases; unmatched junction nucleotides: 10. Germline CDR1 reads MNHEY; CDR2 reads SVGAGI. CDR3 length equals 15 residues. The CDR3, as DNA: TGTGCCAGCAGTTACAGGTCCGGGGGGGGCACAGAGCAGTTCTTC. As protein: CASSYRSGGGTEQFF.

The chain has TRBV25-1 and TRBJ1-6; D unclear. Between the trimmed V and J ends, which lost 2 bases and 11 bases, there was a span of 7 bases. CDR1 is MGHDK and CDR2 is SYGVNS in the germline V gene. CDR3 length: 12 amino acids. The CDR3 reads CASSEEYTPLHF. The CDR3 region has the DNA TGTGCCAGCAGTGAAGAGTATACACCCCTCCACTTT.

This clonotype was seen only a few times. The CDR3 DNA follows: TGCGCCAGCAGTGACCCCACAGGGACCGGGACCCAGTACTTC. It yields the protein CASSDPTGTGTQYF. The chain uses TRBV10-1 and TRBJ2-5; tentative D call: TRBD1 (6 bases). The CDR3 runs to 14 residues. Germline CDR1 is WNHNN and CDR2 is SYGVQD (reference sequence). V lost 3 bases and J lost 7, with 15 bases in between.

This clonotype has more than one count but fewer than ten. The gene calls are TRBV27 and TRBJ1-4; D may be TRBD1 (5 bases). The V end was cut by 1 base, the J end by 0 bases, with 9 bases between. CDR1 MNHEY and CDR2 SMNVEV come from the germline V gene (reference sequence). This CDR3 spans 16 amino acids. The CDR3 bases are TGTGCCAGCAGTTTATGGTCGGGGGCAACTAATGAAAAACTGTTTTTT. This codes for CASSLWSGATNEKLFF.

There are a few counts of this clonotype. CDR3 DNA sequence: TGTGCCAGCAGCCAAGCCGTGGGGGGGACCGAAGCTTTCTTT. Its protein product is CASSQAVGGTEAFF. This chain connects TRBV4-2 to TRBJ1-1, with TRBD1 as a possible D gene (5 bases). V lost 1 base to trimming and J lost 8 bases, with 14 bases between them. CDR3 size: 14 residues. The germline V gene has CDR1 LGHNA and CDR2 YNFKEQ.

This chain connects TRBV12-3 or TRBV12-4 to TRBJ1-2, with 12 bases lining up with TRBD1. This CDR3 contains 15 residues. Unmatched junction bases numbered 13, after V lost 5 bases and J lost 12 bases. CDR3 sequence: CASSLSGTGGAYDTF. The CDR3 DNA reads as TGTGCCAGCAGTCTAAGCGGGACAGGGGGCGCATACGACACCTTC.

This clonotype was detected only a few times. The chain recombines TRBV5-1 with TRBJ2-7; tentative D call: TRBD1 (6 bases). CDR1 and CDR2 from the germline V gene are SGHRS and YFSETQ. Deletions cut 1 base from V and 7 bases from J, with 15 bases between. This CDR3 comprises 14 residues. CDR3 loop: CASSLLSGAEEQYF. The CDR3 DNA sequence: TGCGCCAGCAGCTTGCTCTCAGGGGCGGAGGAGCAGTACTTC.

The CDR3: CASSSGLAGALPGELFF. CDR3 DNA sequence: TGCGCCAGCAGCTCGGGACTAGCGGGGGCCCTTCCCGGGGAGCTGTTTTTT. The chain uses TRBV5-1 and TRBJ2-2; the match to TRBD2 covers 14 bases. Germline V CDR1 and CDR2: SGHRS, YFSETQ. This CDR3 has 17 amino acids. The V and J ends lost 3 bases and 6 bases, in that order; junction bases with no gene match: 7.

This clonotype has only a few counts. The genes are TRBV24-1 and TRBJ1-2, with 7 bases fitting TRBD1. CDR3 length: 15 residues. V lost 3 bases to trimming and J lost 4 bases; unmatched junction nucleotides: 7. Germline values: CDR1 KGHDR, CDR2 SFDVKD. CDR3 nucleotides: TGTGCCACCAGTGATACGACAGGGATTGGCTATGGCTACACCTTC. It translates to CATSDTTGIGYGYTF.

The chain has TRBV27 and TRBJ1-2, with 7 bases identical to TRBD1. CDR3 length equals 13 residues. V trimming: 6 bases; J trimming: 7 bases; junction bases outside the gene matches: 8. The germline gives CDR1 MNHEY, CDR2 SMNVEV (reference sequence). CDR3 sequence: CASRVTGRGGYTF. The CDR3 bases are TGTGCCAGCAGGGTGACAGGGAGGGGTGGCTACACCTTC.

This clonotype was seen many times. The chain has TRBV7-2 and TRBJ2-7; 9 bases are a match to TRBD1. CDR3 length: 14 residues. Trimming at V came to 7 bases and at J to 2 bases, leaving 6 bases not matched to a gene. Germline assignment: CDR1 SGHTA and CDR2 FQGNSA. CDR3 DNA: TGTGCCAGCAAACCGGGACAGGGCCCCTACGAGCAGTACTTC. Its translation is CASKPGQGPYEQYF.

V gene TRBV9 combines with J gene TRBJ2-2; no clear D gene. This CDR3 is built from 15 residues. Per the germline V gene, CDR1 is SGDLS and CDR2 is YYNGEE. V was cut by 7 bases and J by 3 bases, with 16 bases left in between. The CDR3 coding sequence is TGTGCCAGCGGTTTAGGAGTCGACGACACCGGGGAGCTGTTTTTT. Encoded protein: CASGLGVDDTGELFF.

This chain links TRBV19 with TRBJ1-1; no clear D. The CDR3 contains 15 residues. The V and J ends lost 8 bases and 4 bases respectively, with 20 bases between them. The germline CDR1 and CDR2 sequences are LNHDA and SQIVND (reference sequence). The CDR3 loop reads CASRVGGLRVTEAFF. As DNA, the CDR3 is TGTGCCAGTCGGGTTGGCGGGTTGCGAGTCACTGAAGCTTTCTTT.

The table lists this clonotype with a few counts. This chain uses TRBV6-1 with TRBJ1-6; weak D call: TRBD1 (6 bases). The germline V and J ends were trimmed by 8 bases and 7 bases, with 15 bases remaining between them. Germline CDR1 and CDR2: MNHNS and SASEGT. The CDR3 spans 14 residues. Here the CDR3 DNA reads TGTGCCAGCGAAGGGGGGCAGGAGAATTCACCCCTCCACTTT. This encodes CASEGGQENSPLHF.

The chain uses TRBV4-1 and TRBJ1-1, with 11 nucleotides matching TRBD1. Germline CDR1 and CDR2: MGHRA and YSYEKL. The CDR3 is 15 amino acids. The trim removed 3 bases at V and 4 bases at J, leaving 4 bases unmatched. The CDR3 nucleotides read TGCGCCAGCAGCCAGTGGGACAGGGGGTCCACTGAAGCTTTCTTT. The encoded protein is CASSQWDRGSTEAFF.

This chain connects TRBV12-5 to TRBJ2-3; D gene uncertain. Germline V gene sequence: CDR1 LGHNT, CDR2 FRNRAP. This CDR3 comprises 14 residues. The V and J ends lost 6 bases and 0 bases respectively, with 10 bases between them. The CDR3 is CASGPEGSTDTQYF. The DNA for the CDR3 is TGTGCTAGTGGGCCTGAAGGTAGCACAGATACGCAGTATTTT.

The V call is TRBV20-1, the J call TRBJ2-1; 7 bases agree with TRBD1. Germline V gene lookup returns CDR1 DFQATT and CDR2 SNEGSKA (reference sequence). This CDR3 contains 16 residues. After removal of 6 bases from V and 0 bases from J, the junction contained 11 bases not matched to a gene. The CDR3 nucleotides read TGCAGTGCGGAAAGCTGGGACAGAAGCTCCTACAATGAGCAGTTCTTC. Its translation: CSAESWDRSSYNEQFF.

The J gene is TRBJ1-4, the V gene TRBV25-1, with 9 bases lining up with TRBD1. V shed 6 bases and J 14 bases; nucleotides not matched to a gene: 10. This CDR3 comprises 13 residues. CDR1 is MGHDK and CDR2 is SYGVNS in the germline V gene. The CDR3 bases are TGTGCCAGCAGCGCCGGACAGGGGAGGTGGCTGTTTTTT. Translating gives CASSAGQGRWLFF.

In its sample, this clonotype was seen a few times. CDR3 sequence reads: CATGEAYTGELFF. The CDR3 region has the DNA TGTGCCACGGGGGAGGCGTACACCGGGGAGCTGTTTTTT. The rearrangement joins TRBV7-9 to TRBJ2-2; TRBD2 is a possible D gene (6 bases). Trimming removed 10 bases from V and 3 bases from J, with 12 bases in between. The CDR3 is 13 residues long. Germline V gene lookup returns CDR1 SEHNR and CDR2 FQNEAQ (reference sequence).

This clonotype was observed a handful of times. Written as DNA, the CDR3 is TGCAGCGGGGGGCAAACTAGCGGGAACAATGAGCAGTTCTTC. Its translation is CSGGQTSGNNEQFF. The rearrangement links TRBV29-1 to TRBJ2-1, with 10 positions matching TRBD2. Per germline, CDR1 SQVTM and CDR2 ANQGSEA. The CDR3 loop spans 14 amino acids. V lost 7 bases, J lost 5 bases, and 8 bases stayed unmatched.

This clonotype was seen more than once but under ten times. The V gene is TRBV20-1, the J gene TRBJ1-5, with a possible D match to TRBD1 (5 bases). Germline CDR1 reads DFQATT; CDR2 reads SNEGSKA (reference sequence). V was cut by 6 bases and J by 9 bases, with 12 bases left in between. There are 11 residues in the CDR3. The CDR3 here is CSAKGAPPQHF. DNA for the CDR3: TGCAGTGCAAAAGGGGCGCCGCCCCAGCATTTT.

In its sample, this clonotype was seen a few times. The rearrangement joins TRBV24-1 to TRBJ2-2, with 12 positions matching TRBD2. The CDR3 spans 17 residues. Germline CDR1 reads KGHDR; CDR2 reads SFDVKD. V lost 9 bases and J lost 0; bases outside the gene matches: 7. The DNA of the CDR3 is TGTGCCACCGGGGCAGGGACTAGCGGGTCGAACACCGGGGAGCTGTTTTTT. It yields the protein CATGAGTSGSNTGELFF.

The chain employs TRBV12-3 or TRBV12-4 and TRBJ1-2; D remains ambiguous. This CDR3 has 15 amino acids. The germline V and J ends were trimmed by 6 bases and 6 bases, with 20 bases remaining between them. CDR3 DNA: TGTGCCAGCAGCGGAACGAGAGGGCTTAATCATGGCTACACCTTC. Translating gives CASSGTRGLNHGYTF.

The chain uses TRBV4-1 and TRBJ1-4; TRBD1 aligns across 9 bases. This CDR3 has 15 amino acids. CDR1 is MGHRA and CDR2 is YSYEKL in the germline V gene. Unmatched junction bases numbered 6, after V lost 4 bases and J lost 6 bases. The CDR3 sequence: CASSLRQGEDEKLFF. CDR3 in DNA: TGCGCCAGCAGCCTCCGACAGGGGGAGGATGAAAAACTGTTTTTT.